These 14 T cell receptor beta chains originate from one sample sequenced in a study of vaccination and CD4 T cells after COVID-19. Oncomine TCR Beta short-read sequencing was applied to DNA from cultured CD4+ T cells. TCRdb reprocessed the PCR reads with MiXCR, giving one entry per CDR3 protein. The sample includes 8,000 or so distinct CDR3 sequences, roughly 29% seen only once; the top ten take about 35%. Their specific antigens are unknown. Stated treatment: approximately 9-day PBMC culture with coronavirus spike peptide pools or control peptides (ViraFEST assay). Gathering of the CD4+ T cells, from the unexposed donor, took place before the COVID-19 pandemic (2011-2018). Sequencing input: CD4+ T cells from blood, cultured in vitro. Receptors were obtained from a human donor in good health.

The chain recombines TRBV19 with TRBJ1-1; D is unresolved. The V end was cut by 8 bases, the J end by 1 base, with 14 bases between. This CDR3 comprises 14 residues. Looked up from germline, CDR1 is LNHDA and CDR2 is SQIVND (reference sequence). For the CDR3, the DNA is TGTGCCAGTTCCTCTCTTATGGGGAACACTGAAGCTTTCTTT. Translating gives CASSSLMGNTEAFF.

The chain joins TRBV7-9 to TRBJ2-3, with 9 nucleotides matching TRBD2. The junction had 1 base not matched to a gene; V was cut back by 2 bases and J by 1 base. The CDR3 contains 15 residues. Per germline, CDR1 SEHNR and CDR2 FQNEAQ (reference sequence). In DNA, the CDR3 is TGTGCCAGCAGCTTACAGCGGGGGGGCACAGATACGCAGTATTTT. It yields the protein CASSLQRGGTDTQYF.

By share, this clonotype counts as medium-sized. This chain links TRBV20-1 with TRBJ1-5; a possible D gene is TRBD1 (5 bases). The CDR3 extends over 13 amino acids. CDR1 is DFQATT, CDR2 SNEGSKA, per germline (reference sequence). Trimming pared 6 bases from V and 3 bases from J, leaving 12 bases between. The CDR3 coding sequence is TGCAGTGCAAGGCGGGGGGTCAATCAGCCCCAGCATTTT. As protein: CSARRGVNQPQHF.

This clonotype was detected only a few times. This chain connects TRBV7-9 to TRBJ2-1; 7 positions match TRBD1. Germline CDR1 is SEHNR and CDR2 is FQNEAQ (reference sequence). V was pared by 5 bases and J by 4 bases, with 11 bases of the junction left unmatched. The CDR3 consists of 16 residues. The CDR3 region is CASSEGQGVGYNEQFF. In DNA, the CDR3 is TGTGCCAGCAGCGAAGGGCAGGGGGTTGGATACAATGAGCAGTTCTTC.

This clonotype was seen a handful of times. The chain couples TRBV29-1 to TRBJ1-1; D is ambiguous. Looked up from germline, CDR1 is SQVTM and CDR2 is ANQGSEA. The CDR3 spans 13 residues. V lost 4 bases and J 2 bases, leaving 11 bases between the germline ends. The CDR3: CSVGRVGNTEAFF. The DNA for the CDR3 is TGCAGCGTTGGGAGGGTGGGAAACACTGAAGCTTTCTTT.

There are a few counts of this clonotype. V usage is TRBV7-2 and J usage is TRBJ2-5; weak D call: TRBD1 (5 bases). The length of the CDR3 is 15 residues. Germline V gene sequence: CDR1 SGHTA, CDR2 FQGNSA. V was trimmed by 5 bases and J by 1 base, leaving 14 bases between them. CDR3 nucleotides: TGTGCCAGCAGCATGAATGGAAGGGGCCAAGAGACCCAGTACTTC. Translated, it gives CASSMNGRGQETQYF.

This clonotype was counted only a few times. This rearrangement joins TRBV6-1 to TRBJ1-1; 8 bases align to TRBD1. The CDR3 runs to 13 residues. Germline V gene sequence: CDR1 MNHNS, CDR2 SASEGT. V shed 7 bases and J 3 bases; nucleotides not matched to a gene: 4. CDR3 loop: CASILTGDTEAFF. In nucleotides, the CDR3 is TGTGCCAGCATTTTGACAGGGGACACTGAAGCTTTCTTT.

This clonotype is deemed medium-sized (0.01 to 0.1%). The chain employs TRBV20-1 and TRBJ1-5, with 8 bases identical to TRBD1. Trimming took 5 bases from V and 3 from J; bases not matched to a gene: 6. In germline, CDR1 is DFQATT, CDR2 SNEGSKA (reference sequence). The CDR3 has 14 residues. The CDR3 protein is CSALPGQANQPQHF. The CDR3 DNA reads as TGCAGTGCTCTTCCGGGACAGGCCAATCAGCCCCAGCATTTT.

This clonotype showed up just a few times. The CDR3 region has the DNA TGTGCCAGCAGCTTAGTGGCGGGCGGACGGGATGCTAACTATGGCTACACCTTC. Residues: CASSLVAGGRDANYGYTF. This chain joins TRBV7-8 and TRBJ1-2; no clear D. V was clipped by 1 base and J by 0 bases, with 18 bases between them. The CDR3 spans 18 residues. Germline V gene sequence: CDR1 SGHVS, CDR2 FQNEAQ.

The V gene is TRBV7-2, the J gene TRBJ2-1; D call uncertain. The ends were cut back, 5 bases at V and 11 bases at J, with 10 bases in the middle. This CDR3 has 11 residues. Germline lookup yields CDR1 SGHTA and CDR2 FQGNSA. The CDR3 spells CASSNEYKQFF. The CDR3 region has the DNA TGTGCCAGCAGCAACGAATATAAGCAGTTCTTC. Full variable domain (remainder filled in from reference TRBV7-2 and TRBJ2-1): GAGVSQSPSNKVTEKGKDVELRCDPISGHTALYWYRQSLGQGLEFLIYFQGNSAPDKSGLPSDRFSAERTGGSVSTLTIQRTQQEDSAVYLCASSNEYKQFFGPGTRLTVL.

This chain joins TRBV5-1 and TRBJ1-1; 9 nucleotides agree with TRBD1. Trimming took 2 bases from V and 0 from J; bases not matched to a gene: 2. This CDR3 is built from 15 residues. Germline CDR1 and CDR2: SGHRS and YFSETQ. This chain's CDR3 is CASSFRTGVNTEAFF. CDR3 sequence (DNA): TGCGCCAGCAGCTTCCGGACAGGGGTGAACACTGAAGCTTTCTTT. The full variable domain, its missing parts supplied by reference TRBV5-1 and TRBJ1-1, is KAGVTQTPRYLIKTRGQQVTLSCSPISGHRSVSWYQQTPGQGLQFLFEYFSETQRNKGNFPGRFSGRQFSNSRSEMNVSTLELGDSALYLCASSFRTGVNTEAFFGQGTRLTVV.

This clonotype has a handful of counts. The gene calls are TRBV6-5 and TRBJ1-1; possible D gene TRBD1, 5 bases. Germline V CDR1 and CDR2: MNHEY, SVGAGI. This CDR3 is 14 amino acids long. Trimming took 4 bases from V and 5 from J, leaving 14 bases between them. CDR3 nucleotide sequence: TGTGCCAGCAGTTTTACCGGGGGGGGGACTGAAGCTTTCTTT. This encodes CASSFTGGGTEAFF.

CDR3 nucleotides: TGTGCCAGCAGTGAACTACAGGACGGATCTATAGCCGGGGAGCTGTTTTTT. Its protein product is CASSELQDGSIAGELFF. The gene calls are TRBV25-1 and TRBJ2-2, with D maybe TRBD1 (5 bases). The V gene lost 2 bases and the J gene lost 6 bases, with 19 bases spanning the gap. This CDR3 spans 17 amino acids. Germline values: CDR1 MGHDK, CDR2 SYGVNS. Combining the CDR3 with reference TRBV25-1 and TRBJ2-2 gives the whole variable domain EADIYQTPRYLVIGTGKKITLECSQTMGHDKMYWYQQDPGMELHLIHYSYGVNSTEKGDLSSESTVSRIRTEHFPLTLESARPSHTSQYLCASSELQDGSIAGELFFGEGSRLTVL.

This clonotype occurred a few times. The chain combines TRBV6-1 with TRBJ1-3; no clear D. V gave up 4 bases and J gave up 0 bases, with 7 bases separating them. Germline CDR1 reads MNHNS; CDR2 reads SASEGT. The CDR3 contains 14 residues. The CDR3 sequence is CASSVPGSGNTIYF. The CDR3 nucleotides read TGTGCCAGCAGTGTACCCGGCTCTGGAAACACCATATATTTT.